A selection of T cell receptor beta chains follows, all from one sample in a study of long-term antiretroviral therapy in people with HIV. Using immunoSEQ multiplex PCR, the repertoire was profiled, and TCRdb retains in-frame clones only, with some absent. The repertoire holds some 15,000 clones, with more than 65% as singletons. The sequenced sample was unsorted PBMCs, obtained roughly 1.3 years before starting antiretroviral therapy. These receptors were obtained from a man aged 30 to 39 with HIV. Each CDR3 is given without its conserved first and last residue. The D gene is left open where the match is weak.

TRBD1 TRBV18 ASSPDQGAVTETQY
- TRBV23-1 ASSNSHYGYT
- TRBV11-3 ASSFISYQPQH
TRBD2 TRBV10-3 AISGGLAGGPSDTQY
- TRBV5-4 ASTNTRGIQETQY
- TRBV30 AWSRGNYGYT
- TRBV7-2 APGTGAGTDTQY
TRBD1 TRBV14 ASSQETGTGVRGYT
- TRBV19 ASGVRVPYEQY
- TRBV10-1 ASSESQNYGYT
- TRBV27 ASRASGGTSYEQY
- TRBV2 ASSEVVGSTEAF
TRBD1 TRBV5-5 ASSLDGTGYQPQH
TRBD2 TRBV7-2 ASSPGPGDYPHEQY
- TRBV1 TSPETGVGRTNYGYT
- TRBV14 ASSQDQLYGYT
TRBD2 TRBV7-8 ASSLRTSHETQY
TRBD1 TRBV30 AWSGGQGMREQY
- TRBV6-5 ASKPGASNTEAF
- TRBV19 ASSTSGFRIYEQY
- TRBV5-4 ASSLVVSGFYEQY
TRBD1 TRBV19 ASSIGQGELGKNIQY
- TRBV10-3 AIRNTGDPDTQY
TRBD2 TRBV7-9 ASSLALAGGPSYNEQF
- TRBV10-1 ASSGPSTSTDTQY
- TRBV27 ASSLAAYSNQPQH
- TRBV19 ASSPDPTIYNEQF
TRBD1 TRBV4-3 ASSQGPGQPYEQY
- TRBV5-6 ASSAGTAVDEAYNSPLH
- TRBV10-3 AIRDGQTSYEQY
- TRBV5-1 ASSRDGSNSPLH
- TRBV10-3 AISVWGPYNSPLH
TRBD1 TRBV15 ATSPRPGQGHTGELF
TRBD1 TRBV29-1 SVEFQGDYEQY
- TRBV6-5 ASSYSFGGEQY
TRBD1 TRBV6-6 ASRGQGLAQH
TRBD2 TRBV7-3 ASSLTASGNTDTQY
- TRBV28 ASSLVGTESYEQY
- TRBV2 ASSEVGSHPGELF
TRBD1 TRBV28 ASSTTGDQPQH
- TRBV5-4 ASSLGTETNYGYT
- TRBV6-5 ASRGTGKDQPQH
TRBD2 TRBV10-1 ASSGGRLAADEQY
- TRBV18 ASSPESFGDGSNQPQH
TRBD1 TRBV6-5 ASSYTQGGYEKLF
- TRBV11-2 ASSLVQRNTEAF
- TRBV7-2 ASSLVGTGNTIY
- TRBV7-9 ASGRGNTEAF
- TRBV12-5 ASGLNVGTAEAF
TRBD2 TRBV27 ASSLSRAGGNNEQF
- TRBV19 ASSMGGMWGDTQY
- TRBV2 ASRPITAGELF
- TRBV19 ASSSQGTWDGKLF
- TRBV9 ASSDSGRTYEQY
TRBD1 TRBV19 ASGRGGQGNRNSPLH
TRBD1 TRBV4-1 ASSQDQGQGFTDTQY
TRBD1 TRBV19 ASSDGQGPYEQY